This passage covers 18 T cell receptor beta chains from one sample sequenced in a study of cytomegalovirus exposure and HLA in healthy donors. Both 60 Vbeta primers and 13 Jbeta primers went into the PCR. Sequencing was performed with immunoSEQ multiplex PCR; in TCRdb, only in-frame clones are kept and a portion is missing. The table has more than 55,000 clones, approximately 80% seen once. Input material: PBMCs. The receptors stem from a man aged 30 to 45 in good health and CMV-seronegative.

This clone has only a few counts. The CDR3 bases are TGCGCCAGCAGTGATCAGGGCAATTCACCCCTCCACTTT. The encoded protein is CASSDQGNSPLHF. The chain joins TRBV10-1 to TRBJ1-6; the D gene is possibly TRBD1 (5 bases). This CDR3 is built from 13 residues. Germline V gene data show CDR1 as WNHNN and CDR2 as SYGVQD (reference sequence). V dropped 3 bases and J dropped 7 bases, with 7 bases sitting between them.

This chain uses TRBV19 with TRBJ2-1; maybe TRBD2 (6 bases). The CDR3 is made up of 15 amino acids. The germline V gene has CDR1 LNHDA and CDR2 SQIVND (reference sequence). V was shortened by 6 bases and J by 4 bases, with 16 bases between the two germline ends. CDR3 region: CASRNLGGEYNEQFF. The CDR3 nucleotides read TGTGCCAGTAGAAATCTGGGCGGGGAGTACAATGAGCAGTTCTTC. Using reference TRBV19 and TRBJ2-1 for the parts outside the CDR3, the full variable domain is DGGITQSPKYLFRKEGQNVTLSCEQNLNHDAMYWYRQDPGQGLRLIYYSQIVNDFQKGDIAEGYSVSREKKESFPLTVTSAQKNPTAFYLCASRNLGGEYNEQFFGPGTRLTVL.

V and J are TRBV28 and TRBJ2-7, with 10 nucleotides matching TRBD1. CDR1 is MDHEN, CDR2 SYDVKM, per germline. This CDR3 has 19 amino acids. V lost 6 bases, J lost 0 bases, and 17 bases stayed unmatched. CDR3 bases: TGTGCCAGCAGCTCTACGGGACAGGGGTTACTTTCGAGCTCCTACGAGCAGTACTTC. It codes for CASSSTGQGLLSSSYEQYF.

The chain has TRBV5-6 and TRBJ2-1; tentative D call: TRBD2 (5 bases). V gave up 2 bases and J gave up 2 bases, with 8 bases separating them. Germline CDR1 reads SGHDT; CDR2 reads YYEEEE. This CDR3 spans 14 amino acids. The CDR3 loop is CASSFSGAYNEQFF. The CDR3 region has the DNA TGTGCCAGCAGCTTCTCCGGGGCCTACAATGAGCAGTTCTTC.

This chain joins TRBV7-8 and TRBJ2-7, with D possibly being TRBD1 (6 bases). The CDR3 loop spans 15 amino acids. CDR1 SGHVS and CDR2 FQNEAQ come from the germline V gene. V was shortened by 4 bases and J by 1 base, with 14 bases between the two germline ends. Here the CDR3 reads CASSSLTGISYEQYF. The CDR3 nucleotides read TGTGCCAGCAGCTCCTTGACAGGAATTTCCTACGAGCAGTACTTC.

The gene calls are TRBV9 and TRBJ1-1; D is possibly TRBD1 (5 bases). Germline V gene data show CDR1 as SGDLS and CDR2 as YYNGEE. V dropped 2 bases and J dropped 2 bases, with 13 bases sitting between them. This CDR3 is built from 15 residues. The CDR3 DNA follows: TGTGCCAGCAGCGTGGAGGGGCGCGGAAACACTGAAGCTTTCTTT. This encodes CASSVEGRGNTEAFF.

This chain joins TRBV5-6 and TRBJ1-2, with D possibly matching TRBD1 (5 bases). The CDR3 has 13 residues. CDR1 and CDR2 (germline): SGHDT, YYEEEE. With 6 bases removed from V and 4 bases from J, the gap between germline ends came to 13 bases. The CDR3 loop is CASTADTIYGYTF. The CDR3 DNA sequence: TGTGCCAGCACCGCGGACACAATCTATGGCTACACCTTC.

V usage is TRBV7-8 and J usage is TRBJ2-2, with 9 nucleotides matching TRBD2. The CDR3 length is 18 residues. The trim removed 3 bases at V and 1 base at J, leaving 9 bases unmatched. Germline V gene sequence: CDR1 SGHVS, CDR2 FQNEAQ. In nucleotides, the CDR3 is TGTGCCAGCAGCTTCCCTAGCGGGGTCGGCGGGAACACCGGGGAGCTGTTTTTT. Amino acids: CASSFPSGVGGNTGELFF.

The chain recombines TRBV5-5 with TRBJ1-1; D call uncertain. CDR1 and CDR2 from the germline V gene are SGHKS and YYEKEE (reference sequence). V gave up 2 bases and J gave up 0 bases, with 2 bases separating them. This CDR3 comprises 12 residues. The CDR3 sequence is CASSFMNTEAFF. CDR3 DNA sequence: TGTGCCAGCAGCTTTATGAACACTGAAGCTTTCTTT.

This clone was recorded once. The chain links TRBV5-1 to TRBJ2-1, with 8 bases that match TRBD2. This CDR3 has 15 residues. Germline CDR1 reads SGHRS; CDR2 reads YFSETQ. V lost 2 bases and J lost 5; bases outside the gene matches: 6. CDR3 in amino acids: CASSLPAGDNNEQFF. As DNA, the CDR3 is TGCGCCAGCAGCTTACCAGCGGGGGACAACAATGAGCAGTTCTTC.

This sequence joins TRBV5-8 and TRBJ1-5, with 7 bases aligning to TRBD1. Germline CDR1 is SGHTS and CDR2 is YDEGEE. Unmatched junction bases numbered 7, after V lost 4 bases and J lost 6 bases. The CDR3 loop spans 14 amino acids. DNA of the CDR3: TGTGCCAGCAGCAACTACAGGGGCGGTCAGCCCCAGCATTTT. It is translated as CASSNYRGGQPQHF. Together with reference TRBV5-8 and TRBJ1-5, the CDR3 gives the full variable domain: EAGVTQSPTHLIKTRGQQATLRCSPISGHTSVYWYQQALGLGLQFLLWYDEGEERNRGNFPPRFSGRQFPNYSSELNVNALELEDSALYLCASSNYRGGQPQHFGDGTRLSIL.

The chain links TRBV12-5 to TRBJ2-1; no clear D gene. The CDR3 totals 15 residues. V was pared by 6 bases and J by 0 bases, with 12 bases between. Germline CDR1 reads LGHNT; CDR2 reads FRNRAP. The CDR3 is CASGSLLNSYNEQFF. The CDR3 DNA reads TGTGCTAGTGGCTCACTCCTTAACTCCTACAATGAGCAGTTCTTC.

The rearrangement uses TRBV18 and TRBJ2-5; 12 positions match TRBD2. Trimming removed 6 bases from V and 5 bases from J; junction bases left unmatched: 4. In germline, CDR1 is KGHSH, CDR2 LQKENI. The CDR3 is 14 residues long. CDR3 amino acids: CASSFGTSGETQYF. DNA for the CDR3: TGTGCCAGCTCGTTCGGGACTAGCGGGGAGACCCAGTACTTC.

V usage is TRBV5-6 and J usage is TRBJ2-2, with D possibly TRBD1 on 5 matching bases. Germline-derived CDR1 and CDR2 are SGHDT and YYEEEE. This CDR3 contains 16 residues. V shed 0 bases and J shed 4 bases, with 13 bases lying between them. The CDR3 nucleotides read TGTGCCAGCAGCTTGGGGGGCCCTTTCCTCACCGGGGAGCTGTTTTTT. Translating it yields CASSLGGPFLTGELFF.

This clone came up a few times. One end of the junction is discordant with germline, which a read error may explain. This rearrangement joins TRBV6-5 to TRBJ2-1; 10 bases agree with TRBD2. The CDR3 sequence is 14 residues long. Germline lookup yields CDR1 MNHEY and CDR2 SVGAGI. Here the CDR3 DNA reads TGCTCTAGCGGGAGTCGACTCTCCTACAATGAGCAGTTCTTC. It is translated as CSSGSRLSYNEQFF.

The chain employs TRBV5-1 and TRBJ2-1; D remains ambiguous. V was cut by 4 bases and J by 7 bases, with 12 bases left in between. Germline CDR1 is SGHRS and CDR2 is YFSETQ. The CDR3 consists of 13 residues. The CDR3 DNA is TGCGCCAGCAGCCCTACTCTAGGTAATGAGCAGTTCTTC. It encodes CASSPTLGNEQFF. Supplemented by reference TRBV5-1 and TRBJ2-1, the full variable domain reads KAGVTQTPRYLIKTRGQQVTLSCSPISGHRSVSWYQQTPGQGLQFLFEYFSETQRNKGNFPGRFSGRQFSNSRSEMNVSTLELGDSALYLCASSPTLGNEQFFGPGTRLTVL.

This chain connects TRBV5-1 to TRBJ2-1; 12 positions agree with TRBD2. The CDR3 has 15 residues. Trimming at V came to 4 bases and at J to 6 bases, leaving 5 bases not matched to a gene. Germline CDR1 reads SGHRS; CDR2 reads YFSETQ. This chain's CDR3 is CASSLTSGRRNEQFF. Here the CDR3 DNA reads TGCGCCAGCAGCCTAACTAGCGGGAGGCGCAATGAGCAGTTCTTC.

This clone turned up a few times. This chain uses TRBV5-6 with TRBJ1-2, with TRBD1 matching over 8 bases. Per the germline V gene, CDR1 is SGHDT and CDR2 is YYEEEE. V gave up 1 base and J gave up 4 bases; unmatched junction bases: 6. The CDR3 spans 15 residues. The CDR3 region is CASSLWQGAIYGYTF. CDR3 coding DNA: TGTGCCAGCAGCTTGTGGCAGGGGGCCATCTATGGCTACACCTTC.